These 9 T cell receptor beta chains originate from one sample sequenced in a study of cytomegalovirus exposure and HLA in healthy donors. Primers: 60 Vbeta forward and 13 Jbeta reverse. The data were produced by immunoSEQ multiplex PCR, yet TCRdb's version contains in-frame clones alone and is incomplete. The sample lists 150,000 or so clones, around 84% occurring once. Sequencing was done on a sample of PBMCs. The receptors come from a woman aged 40-49 years in good health and CMV-seropositive.

This chain connects TRBV2 to TRBJ2-7; tentatively, D is TRBD2 (6 bases). V was clipped by 4 bases and J by 2 bases, with 12 bases between them. This CDR3 is built from 14 residues. Per the germline V gene, CDR1 is SNHLY and CDR2 is FYNNEI. The CDR3 region is CASSAGLTTYEQYF. The CDR3, as DNA: TGTGCCAGCAGTGCCGGACTAACTACCTACGAGCAGTACTTC. The full variable domain, its missing parts supplied by reference TRBV2 and TRBJ2-7, is EPEVTQTPSHQVTQMGQEVILRCVPISNHLYFYWYRQILGQKVEFLVSFYNNEISEKSEIFDDQFSVERPDGSNFTLKIRSTKLEDSAMYFCASSAGLTTYEQYFGPGTRLTVT.

The chain employs TRBV2 and TRBJ2-7; D unclear. The CDR3 loop spans 13 amino acids. Germline CDR1 SNHLY, CDR2 FYNNEI. Trimming pared 2 bases from V and 4 bases from J, leaving 9 bases between. CDR3 amino acids: CASSEPHTYEQYF. The DNA of the CDR3 is TGTGCCAGCAGTGAACCCCATACTTACGAGCAGTACTTC.

V gene TRBV28 combines with J gene TRBJ2-1; 10 nucleotides align to TRBD1. This CDR3 is 15 amino acids long. V was clipped by 6 bases and J by 5 bases; unmatched bases: 7. The germline V gene encodes CDR1 MDHEN and CDR2 SYDVKM. CDR3 sequence (DNA): TGTGCCAGCAGCTGGACCGGGACAGGGGACAATGAGCAGTTCTTC. As protein: CASSWTGTGDNEQFF.

The chain links TRBV5-4 to TRBJ1-2, with 8 bases identical to TRBD1. V was pared by 4 bases and J by 4 bases, with 6 bases of the junction left unmatched. This CDR3 contains 14 residues. CDR1 and CDR2 from the germline V gene are SGHNT and YYREEE (reference sequence). The CDR3 DNA reads TGTGCCAGCAGCCGGACAGGGAGTCTCTATGGCTACACCTTC. This codes for CASSRTGSLYGYTF.

The chain carries TRBV29-1 and TRBJ2-1, with TRBD2 as a possible D gene (6 bases). The length of the CDR3 is 14 residues. Trimming removed 6 bases at V and 2 bases at J, with 14 bases between. Germline-derived CDR1 and CDR2 are SQVTM and ANQGSEA. CDR3: CSVESGFTYNEQFF. For the CDR3, the DNA is TGCAGCGTCGAGAGCGGGTTCACCTACAATGAGCAGTTCTTC.

The chain uses TRBV27 and TRBJ2-7; TRBD1 aligns across 12 bases. The junction had 9 bases not matched to a gene; V was cut back by 8 bases and J by 4 bases. The CDR3 totals 15 residues. The germline gives CDR1 MNHEY, CDR2 SMNVEV (reference sequence). CDR3 DNA sequence: TGTGCCAGCCGATCTCTGGGACAGGGGGCTTACGAGCAGTACTTC. It specifies CASRSLGQGAYEQYF.

Of note for this clone: Sequence at one end of the junction differs from germline and may be a read error. V gene TRBV14 combines with J gene TRBJ2-7, with TRBD2 matching over 9 bases. Germline V gives CDR1 SGHDN, CDR2 FVKESK. This CDR3 region has 18 residues. CDR3 nucleotides: TGTGTCAGCAGCTCCGCGGGACTAGCTATTCTCGGTGCGGGCGAGCAGTACTTC. This codes for CVSSSAGLAILGAGEQYF.

The chain has TRBV9 and TRBJ2-3; a possible D gene is TRBD1 (5 bases). The CDR3 covers 17 residues. Germline V gives CDR1 SGDLS, CDR2 YYNGEE. Trimming shortened V by 1 base and J by 0 bases, and 15 bases separated the two germline ends. In DNA, the CDR3 is TGTGCCAGCAGCGTACTTCCGGACATCCCTAGCACAGATACGCAGTATTTT. Its translation is CASSVLPDIPSTDTQYF.

The chain joins TRBV28 to TRBJ2-1; 9 nucleotides match TRBD1. V shed 4 bases and J 13 bases; nucleotides not matched to a gene: 20. The germline V gene has CDR1 MDHEN and CDR2 SYDVKM. CDR3 length equals 17 residues. CDR3 sequence: CASSSGGLGAQGATQFF. CDR3 DNA sequence: TGTGCCAGCAGTTCCGGGGGCCTGGGGGCACAGGGGGCGACTCAGTTCTTC.